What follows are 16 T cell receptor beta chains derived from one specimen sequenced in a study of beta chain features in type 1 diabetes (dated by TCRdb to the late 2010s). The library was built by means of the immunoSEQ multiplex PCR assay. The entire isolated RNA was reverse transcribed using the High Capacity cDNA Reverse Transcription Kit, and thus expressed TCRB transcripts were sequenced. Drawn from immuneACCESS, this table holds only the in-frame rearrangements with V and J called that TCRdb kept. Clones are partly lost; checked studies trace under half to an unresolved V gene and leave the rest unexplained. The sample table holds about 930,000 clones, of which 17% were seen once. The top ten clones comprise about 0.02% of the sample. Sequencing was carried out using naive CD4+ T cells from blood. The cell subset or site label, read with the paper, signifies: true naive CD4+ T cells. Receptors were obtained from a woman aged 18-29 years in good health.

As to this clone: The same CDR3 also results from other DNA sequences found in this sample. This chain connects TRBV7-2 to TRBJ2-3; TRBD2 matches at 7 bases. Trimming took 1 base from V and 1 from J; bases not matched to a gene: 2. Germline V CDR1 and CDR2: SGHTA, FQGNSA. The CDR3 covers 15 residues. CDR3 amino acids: CASSLGSGRTDTQYF. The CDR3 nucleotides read TGTGCCAGCAGCTTAGGTAGCGGGCGCACAGATACGCAGTATTTT.

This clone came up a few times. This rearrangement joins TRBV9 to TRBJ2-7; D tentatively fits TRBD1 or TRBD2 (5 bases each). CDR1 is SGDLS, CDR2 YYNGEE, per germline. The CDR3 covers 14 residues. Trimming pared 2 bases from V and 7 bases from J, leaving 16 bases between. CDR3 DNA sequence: TGTGCCAGCAGCGTCCGGGACCATCTAGGTGAGCAGTACTTC. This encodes CASSVRDHLGEQYF. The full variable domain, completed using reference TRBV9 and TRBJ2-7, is DSGVTQTPKHLITATGQRVTLRCSPRSGDLSVYWYQQSLDQGLQFLIQYYNGEERAKGNILERFSAQQFPDLHSELNLSSLELGDSALYFCASSVRDHLGEQYFGPGTRLTVT.

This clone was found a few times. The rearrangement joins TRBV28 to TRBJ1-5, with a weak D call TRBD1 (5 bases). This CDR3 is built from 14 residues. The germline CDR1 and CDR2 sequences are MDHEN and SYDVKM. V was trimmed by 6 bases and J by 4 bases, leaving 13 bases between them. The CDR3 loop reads CASSPGGGNQPQHF. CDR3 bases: TGTGCCAGCAGCCCCGGGGGAGGAAATCAGCCCCAGCATTTT.

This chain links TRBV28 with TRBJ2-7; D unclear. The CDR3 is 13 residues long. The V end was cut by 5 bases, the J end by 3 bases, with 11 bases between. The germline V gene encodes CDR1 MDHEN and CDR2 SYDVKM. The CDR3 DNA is TGTGCCAGCAGTGGGTCACCCGACTACGAGCAGTACTTC. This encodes CASSGSPDYEQYF. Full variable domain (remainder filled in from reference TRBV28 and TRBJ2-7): DVKVTQSSRYLVKRTGEKVFLECVQDMDHENMFWYRQDPGLGLRLIYFSYDVKMKEKGDIPEGYSVSREKKERFSLILESASTNQTSMYLCASSGSPDYEQYFGPGTRLTVT.

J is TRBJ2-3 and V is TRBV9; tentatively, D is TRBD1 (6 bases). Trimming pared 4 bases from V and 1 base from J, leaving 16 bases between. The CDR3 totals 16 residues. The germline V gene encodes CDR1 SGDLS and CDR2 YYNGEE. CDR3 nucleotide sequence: TGTGCCAGCAGCCCACGGCAGGGGATAGGCACAGATACGCAGTATTTT. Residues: CASSPRQGIGTDTQYF.

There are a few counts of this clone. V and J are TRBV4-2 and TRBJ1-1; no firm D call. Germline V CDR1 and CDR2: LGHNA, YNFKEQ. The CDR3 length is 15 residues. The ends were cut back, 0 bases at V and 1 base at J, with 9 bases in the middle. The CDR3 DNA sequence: TGTGCCAGCAGCCAAGATGCCCCCGGGAACACTGAAGCTTTCTTT. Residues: CASSQDAPGNTEAFF.

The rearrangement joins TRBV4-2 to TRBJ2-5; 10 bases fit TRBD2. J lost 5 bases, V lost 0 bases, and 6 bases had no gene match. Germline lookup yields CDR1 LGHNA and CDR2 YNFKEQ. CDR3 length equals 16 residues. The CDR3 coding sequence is TGTGCCAGCAGCCAAGAGCCTAGCGGGAGTGGTGAGACCCAGTACTTC. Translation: CASSQEPSGSGETQYF.

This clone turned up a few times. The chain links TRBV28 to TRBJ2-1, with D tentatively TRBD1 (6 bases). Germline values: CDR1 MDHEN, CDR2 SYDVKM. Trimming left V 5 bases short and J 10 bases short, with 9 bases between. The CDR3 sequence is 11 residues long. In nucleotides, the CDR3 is TGTGCCAGCAGTCTAACAGGGGAGCAGTTCTTC. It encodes CASSLTGEQFF.

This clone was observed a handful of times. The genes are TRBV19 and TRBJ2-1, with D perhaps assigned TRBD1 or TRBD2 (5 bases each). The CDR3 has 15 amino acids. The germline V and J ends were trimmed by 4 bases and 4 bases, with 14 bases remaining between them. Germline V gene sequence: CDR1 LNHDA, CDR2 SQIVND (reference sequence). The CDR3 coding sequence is TGTGCCAGTAGTACGGAACCGGGACGATACAATGAGCAGTTCTTC. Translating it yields CASSTEPGRYNEQFF.

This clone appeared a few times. The CDR3 nucleotides read TGTGCCAGCAGCTCTACAGGGGCTGCTGGGGCCAACGTCCTGACTTTC. It translates to CASSSTGAAGANVLTF. The chain recombines TRBV5-6 with TRBJ2-6, with TRBD1 identical over 7 bases. Unmatched junction bases numbered 5, after V lost 3 bases and J lost 2 bases. Germline V gene lookup returns CDR1 SGHDT and CDR2 YYEEEE. The CDR3 has 16 residues.

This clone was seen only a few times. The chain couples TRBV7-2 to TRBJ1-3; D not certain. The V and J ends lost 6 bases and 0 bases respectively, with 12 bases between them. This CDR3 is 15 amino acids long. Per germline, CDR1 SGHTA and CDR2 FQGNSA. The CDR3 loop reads CASSPDFGSGNTIYF. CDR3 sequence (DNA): TGTGCCAGCAGTCCCGACTTCGGCTCTGGAAACACCATATATTTT.

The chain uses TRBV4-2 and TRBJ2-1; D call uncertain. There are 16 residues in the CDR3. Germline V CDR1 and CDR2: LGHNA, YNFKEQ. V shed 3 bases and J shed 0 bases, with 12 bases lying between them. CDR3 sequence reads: CASSQDRWNSYNEQFF. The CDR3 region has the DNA TGTGCCAGCAGCCAGGATCGATGGAACTCCTACAATGAGCAGTTCTTC.

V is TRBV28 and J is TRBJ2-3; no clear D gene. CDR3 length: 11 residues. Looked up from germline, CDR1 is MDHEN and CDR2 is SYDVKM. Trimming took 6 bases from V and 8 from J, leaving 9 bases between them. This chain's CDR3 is CASRAYSTQYF. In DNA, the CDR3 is TGTGCCAGCAGGGCATATTCTACGCAGTATTTT.

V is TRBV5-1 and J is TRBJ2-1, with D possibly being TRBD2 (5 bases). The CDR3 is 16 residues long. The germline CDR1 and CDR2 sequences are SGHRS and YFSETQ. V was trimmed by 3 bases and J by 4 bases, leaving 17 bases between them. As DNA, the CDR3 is TGCGCCAGCAGCTCCGGACTCTCCGACCCGTACAATGAGCAGTTCTTC. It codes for CASSSGLSDPYNEQFF.

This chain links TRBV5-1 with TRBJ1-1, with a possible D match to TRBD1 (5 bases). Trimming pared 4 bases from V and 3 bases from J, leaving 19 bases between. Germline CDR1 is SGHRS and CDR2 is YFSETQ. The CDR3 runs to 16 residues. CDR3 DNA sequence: TGCGCCAGCAGCACCGGGTCCGGAGGGGTGGACACTGAAGCTTTCTTT. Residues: CASSTGSGGVDTEAFF.

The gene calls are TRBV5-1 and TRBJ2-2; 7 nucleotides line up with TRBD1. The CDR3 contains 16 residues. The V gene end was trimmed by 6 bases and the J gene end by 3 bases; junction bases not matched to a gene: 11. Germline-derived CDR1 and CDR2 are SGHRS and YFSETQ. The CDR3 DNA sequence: TGCGCCAGCAACCCCTCCGGGGACAGCTACACCGGGGAGCTGTTTTTT. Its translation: CASNPSGDSYTGELFF.